This T cell receptor beta chain was recovered during a study of response to subunit inactivated influenza vaccine. Turning to this clonotype: What it binds is not known.

The CDR3 has 16 residues. The germline gives CDR1 LNHNV, CDR2 YYDKDF (reference sequence). Trimming shortened V by 0 bases and J by 5 bases, and 16 bases separated the two germline ends. Study-wide findings and caveats: Researchers suggested that each seasonal influenza vaccination recruits few new T cells.

TCRdb itself ran the RT-PCR reads through MiXCR, one entry per CDR3 protein. The repertoire includes 530,000 or so distinct CDR3 sequences, less than 15% of them detected once, and roughly 11% sits in the top ten. The chain carries TRBV15 and TRBJ2-5; a weak D match, TRBD1 (6 bases). The clonotype was recovered from a middle-aged man who received an inactivated influenza vaccine. The sequencing used PBMCs from blood, collected 12 days after vaccination. The CDR3 DNA follows: TGTGCCACCAGCAGAGATCTCCTACAGGGCCGGGAGACCCAGTACTTC. Encoded protein: CATSRDLLQGRETQYF.